This T cell receptor (beta chain) was sequenced in a study of cytomegalovirus exposure and HLA in healthy donors. Study observations and caveats: It was 150 or so TCR beta chains that were listed as cytomegalovirus-associated.

Method: immunoSEQ multiplex PCR; TCRdb's copy keeps in-frame clones and lacks some. The profile shows under 75,000 clones, almost 95% of them singletons. This clone was observed once. The antigen remains undetermined. The germline gives CDR1 SGDLS, CDR2 YYNGEE. CDR3 length: 17 residues. V shed 4 bases, J shed 2 bases, and the junction held 8 bases outside the gene matches. The chain has TRBV9 and TRBJ2-3, with TRBD2 matching 12 bases. The clonotype originates from a man aged 18 to 30 in good health and CMV-seropositive. The source material was PBMCs. The CDR3 DNA reads TGTGCCAGCAGCCTTCCACTAGCGGGAGGCCCCACAGATACGCAGTATTTT. Its protein product is CASSLPLAGGPTDTQYF.